These T cell receptor beta chains were read from a single sample in a study of blood T cells in healthy people across ages. TCRdb reanalysed the 5' RACE reads using MiXCR and keeps one entry per CDR3 protein. The profile shows 1.5 million to 2 million distinct CDR3 sequences, roughly 49% of them singletons. The sample consisted of blood. The receptors were sampled from a woman in her thirties or forties in good health. Both conserved end residues are part of each CDR3. The D gene is left open where the match is weak. The size entry is marked missing in some rows and otherwise reads once, few, many or a size class.

v_gene: TRBV29-1
d_gene: NA
abundance: few
j_gene: TRBJ1-4
CDR3aa: CSVQEGSVNEKLFF
CDR3nt: TGCAGCGTCCAGGAGGGATCCGTGAATGAAAAACTGTTTTTT

v_gene: TRBV7-2
d_gene: NA
abundance: NA
j_gene: TRBJ2-6
CDR3aa: CASSLGQRPGANVLTF
CDR3nt: TGTGCCAGCAGCTTAGGTCAGAGGCCTGGGGCCAACGTCCTGACTTTC

v_gene: TRBV19
d_gene: TRBD1
abundance: once
j_gene: TRBJ2-5
CDR3aa: CASSVQGEAQYF
CDR3nt: TGTGCCAGTAGTGTCCAGGGGGAAGCCCAGTACTTC

v_gene: TRBV12-3/TRBV12-4
d_gene: TRBD1
abundance: NA
j_gene: TRBJ2-4
CDR3aa: CASSPRQGSKNIQYF
CDR3nt: TGTGCCAGCAGTCCTAGACAGGGGTCCAAAAACATTCAGTACTTC

v_gene: TRBV6-5
d_gene: TRBD1
abundance: few
j_gene: TRBJ2-7
CDR3aa: CASSLYGQGNYEQYF
CDR3nt: TGTGCCAGCAGTCTATACGGACAGGGAAACTACGAGCAGTACTTC

v_gene: TRBV20-1
d_gene: TRBD2
abundance: many
j_gene: TRBJ2-3
CDR3aa: CSAHTSGGRTDTQYF
CDR3nt: TGCAGTGCGCACACTAGCGGGGGGCGCACAGATACGCAGTATTTT

v_gene: TRBV7-9
d_gene: TRBD1
abundance: NA
j_gene: TRBJ2-3
CDR3aa: CASRVTGQGSTDTQYF
CDR3nt: TGTGCCAGCAGAGTGACGGGACAGGGCAGCACAGATACGCAGTATTTT

v_gene: TRBV4-2
d_gene: TRBD2
abundance: NA
j_gene: TRBJ2-4
CDR3aa: CASSQDPSGGAVAIQYF
CDR3nt: TGTGCCAGCAGCCAAGACCCTAGCGGGGGGGCCGTGGCCATTCAGTACTTC

v_gene: TRBV7-2
d_gene: NA
abundance: few
j_gene: TRBJ2-3
CDR3aa: CASSLAPLSGDTQYF
CDR3nt: TGTGCCAGCAGCTTAGCCCCTTTAAGCGGAGATACGCAGTATTTT

v_gene: TRBV7-9
d_gene: NA
abundance: NA
j_gene: TRBJ2-1
CDR3aa: CASSSFHSYKEQFF
CDR3nt: TGTGCCAGCAGCTCCTTCCACTCCTACAAGGAGCAGTTCTTC

v_gene: TRBV4-2
d_gene: NA
abundance: once
j_gene: TRBJ2-3
CDR3aa: CASSQEGQVPGDTQYF
CDR3nt: TGTGCCAGCAGCCAAGAGGGGCAGGTCCCTGGAGATACGCAGTATTTT

v_gene: TRBV4-3
d_gene: NA
abundance: few
j_gene: TRBJ2-5
CDR3aa: CASSQDFGQFILQETQYF
CDR3nt: TGCGCCAGCAGCCAGGACTTCGGACAGTTCATTTTACAAGAGACCCAGTACTTC

v_gene: TRBV27
d_gene: NA
abundance: once
j_gene: TRBJ1-2
CDR3aa: CASRRGPDVSGYTF
CDR3nt: TGTGCCAGCAGGAGAGGGCCGGACGTTAGCGGCTACACCTTC

v_gene: TRBV12-3/TRBV12-4
d_gene: TRBD1
abundance: few
j_gene: TRBJ1-2
CDR3aa: CASSAGQGVSGYTF
CDR3nt: TGTGCCAGCAGTGCCGGACAGGGGGTTAGTGGCTACACCTTC

v_gene: TRBV7-8
d_gene: TRBD2
abundance: NA
j_gene: TRBJ2-3
CDR3aa: CASSAGLAGGMTDTQYF
CDR3nt: TGTGCCAGCAGCGCAGGACTAGCGGGGGGGATGACAGATACGCAGTATTTT

v_gene: TRBV4-3
d_gene: NA
abundance: NA
j_gene: TRBJ2-5
CDR3aa: CASGQEALGETQYF
CDR3nt: TGCGCCAGCGGCCAGGAAGCCCTAGGGGAGACCCAGTACTTC

v_gene: TRBV5-1
d_gene: NA
abundance: NA
j_gene: TRBJ2-5
CDR3aa: CASSGSGSEKETQYF
CDR3nt: TGCGCCAGCAGCGGATCCGGGAGTGAGAAGGAGACCCAGTACTTC

v_gene: TRBV27
d_gene: NA
abundance: few
j_gene: TRBJ1-5
CDR3aa: CASTHSAQPQHF
CDR3nt: TGTGCCAGCACTCATAGTGCTCAGCCCCAGCATTTT

v_gene: TRBV6-2/TRBV6-3
d_gene: NA
abundance: NA
j_gene: TRBJ2-1
CDR3aa: CASSQRVSYNEQFF
CDR3nt: TGTGCCAGCAGCCAAAGGGTATCCTACAATGAGCAGTTCTTC

v_gene: TRBV28
d_gene: NA
abundance: few
j_gene: TRBJ1-1
CDR3aa: CASSSYRGGNTEAFF
CDR3nt: TGTGCCAGCAGTTCTTATCGGGGGGGGAACACTGAAGCTTTCTTT

v_gene: TRBV6-1
d_gene: NA
abundance: NA
j_gene: TRBJ1-5
CDR3aa: CASQSLSGNQPQHF
CDR3nt: TGTGCCAGTCAGAGTCTCTCCGGCAATCAGCCCCAGCATTTT

v_gene: TRBV11-2
d_gene: TRBD2
abundance: NA
j_gene: TRBJ2-5
CDR3aa: CASSIRDYYNEQYF
CDR3nt: TGTGCCAGCAGCATTCGGGACTATTACAATGAGCAGTACTTC

v_gene: TRBV7-2
d_gene: NA
abundance: NA
j_gene: TRBJ2-7
CDR3aa: CASTLGAASYEQYF
CDR3nt: TGTGCCAGCACCTTAGGGGCAGCCTCCTACGAGCAGTACTTC

v_gene: TRBV3-1
d_gene: NA
abundance: few
j_gene: TRBJ1-2
CDR3aa: CASSPGGIYGYTF
CDR3nt: TGTGCCAGCAGCCCGGGGGGGATCTATGGCTACACCTTC

v_gene: TRBV5-1
d_gene: NA
abundance: NA
j_gene: TRBJ1-6
CDR3aa: CASRTGEVYNSPLHF
CDR3nt: TGCGCCAGCAGAACTGGGGAAGTTTATAATTCACCCCTCCACTTT

v_gene: TRBV3-1
d_gene: TRBD2
abundance: NA
j_gene: TRBJ2-3
CDR3aa: CASSPRGGLADTQYF
CDR3nt: TGTGCCAGCAGCCCACGGGGGGGGCTGGCAGATACGCAGTATTTT

v_gene: TRBV15
d_gene: NA
abundance: NA
j_gene: TRBJ1-2
CDR3aa: CATSRDLAGHGYTF
CDR3nt: TGTGCCACCAGCAGAGATTTGGCGGGGCATGGCTACACCTTC

v_gene: TRBV7-2
d_gene: TRBD1
abundance: NA
j_gene: TRBJ1-2
CDR3aa: CASSPKTGVGYGYTF
CDR3nt: TGTGCCAGCAGCCCGAAGACAGGGGTCGGCTATGGCTACACCTTC

v_gene: TRBV2
d_gene: NA
abundance: few
j_gene: TRBJ1-2
CDR3aa: CASIQGGYGYTF
CDR3nt: TGTGCCAGCATCCAGGGAGGGTATGGCTACACCTTC

v_gene: TRBV7-2
d_gene: NA
abundance: few
j_gene: TRBJ1-4
CDR3aa: CASSLEEGANEKLFF
CDR3nt: TGTGCCAGCAGCTTAGAAGAGGGGGCTAATGAAAAACTGTTTTTT

v_gene: TRBV29-1
d_gene: NA
abundance: NA
j_gene: TRBJ2-1
CDR3aa: CSVEEGRIEQFF
CDR3nt: TGCAGCGTTGAGGAGGGGAGGATTGAGCAGTTCTTC

v_gene: TRBV27
d_gene: NA
abundance: few
j_gene: TRBJ2-3
CDR3aa: CASSGAGSSMNTQYF
CDR3nt: TGTGCCAGCAGTGGGGCGGGGTCGAGCATGAATACGCAGTATTTT

v_gene: TRBV19
d_gene: TRBD1
abundance: NA
j_gene: TRBJ2-3
CDR3aa: CASSIDREADTQYF
CDR3nt: TGTGCCAGTAGTATCGACAGGGAAGCGGATACGCAGTATTTT

v_gene: TRBV7-2
d_gene: TRBD2
abundance: few
j_gene: TRBJ2-4
CDR3aa: CASSLSPGGAKNIQYF
CDR3nt: TGTGCCAGCAGCTTATCTCCGGGGGGGGCCAAAAACATTCAGTACTTC

v_gene: TRBV5-1
d_gene: NA
abundance: NA
j_gene: TRBJ1-2
CDR3aa: CASTLDRPTDLGYTF
CDR3nt: TGCGCCAGCACGCTCGACAGGCCGACAGATCTTGGCTACACCTTC

v_gene: TRBV12-3/TRBV12-4
d_gene: TRBD1
abundance: NA
j_gene: TRBJ2-1
CDR3aa: CASSATTGMHNEQFF
CDR3nt: TGTGCCAGCAGTGCGACGACAGGGATGCACAATGAGCAGTTCTTC

v_gene: TRBV7-9
d_gene: NA
abundance: few
j_gene: TRBJ2-1
CDR3aa: CASSPKGDEQFF
CDR3nt: TGTGCCAGCAGTCCTAAGGGCGATGAGCAGTTCTTC